This T cell receptor (beta chain) was sequenced for a study of a mutant IDH1 vaccine in newly diagnosed glioma. Looking at the study overall: Either 4-6 weeks after radiotherapy alone or alongside temozolomide, vaccination was begun. The earlier regimen, radiotherapy, temozolomide, or both, was most often both. V12 occurred at week 35 and V13 at week 47.

The CDR3 contains 14 residues. Germline V CDR1 and CDR2: MNHEY, SVGAGI. V lost 6 bases, J lost 0 bases, and 3 bases stayed unmatched. As to time point: week 47, end of study. A 20-mer mutant IDH1 peptide at 300 ug was injected subcutaneously with topical imiquimod. Patients received eight vaccinations in weeks 1, 3, 5, 7, 11, 15, 19, 23. Assay: immunoSEQ multiplex PCR; the TCRdb copy retains only in-frame clones and omits some. The sample contains over 50,000 clones, approximately 80% of which appear only once. About this clone itself: The antigen is undetermined.

J is TRBJ2-7 and V is TRBV6-5, with 9 bases aligning to TRBD1. This TCR was sampled from a middle-aged woman with glioma. Some clones in this sample may be carry-over from other donors' samples. The sequencing here drew on PBMCs, taken from a glioma patient whose treatment included an IDH1 peptide vaccine. CDR3: CASRTTGGSYEQYF. CDR3 nucleotide sequence: TGTGCCAGCAGGACGACAGGGGGCTCCTACGAGCAGTACTTC.